This entry describes one TCR beta chain. Its antigen remains unidentified. Excluded: other autoimmune disease, uncontrolled infection, pregnancy or lactation. This sample stems from a study of Graves' ophthalmopathy and Graves' hyperthyroidism. Overall study findings and caveats: Blood samples also showed most expanded thyroid clonotypes exceeding 0.001 frequency.

The ends were cut back, 11 bases at V and 7 bases at J, with 9 bases in the middle. This CDR3 region has 10 residues. CDR1 is MDHEN and CDR2 is SYDVKM in the germline V gene. RNA transcripts yielded amplified TCR beta CDR3 regions. Second-round multiplex PCR came after first-round RT-PCR with HTBI primers. TCRdb reanalysed the multiplex PCR reads using MiXCR and keeps one entry per CDR3 protein. The sample lists 600,000 to 650,000 distinct CDR3 sequences, about a fifth occurring once. Sequenced material: peripheral blood. The J gene is TRBJ1-5, the V gene TRBV28; D ambiguous. This TCR was sampled from a young woman with stable Graves' hyperthyroidism. Some clones in this sample may be carry-over from other donors' samples. CDR3 region: CAHGSQPQHF. CDR3 sequence (DNA): TGTGCCCACGGGAGCCAGCCCCAGCATTTT. The full variable domain, with the rest looked up from reference TRBV28 and TRBJ1-5, is DVKVTQSSRYLVKRTGEKVFLECVQDMDHENMFWYRQDPGLGLRLIYFSYDVKMKEKGDIPEGYSVSREKKERFSLILESASTNQTSMYLCAHGSQPQHFGDGTRLSIL.